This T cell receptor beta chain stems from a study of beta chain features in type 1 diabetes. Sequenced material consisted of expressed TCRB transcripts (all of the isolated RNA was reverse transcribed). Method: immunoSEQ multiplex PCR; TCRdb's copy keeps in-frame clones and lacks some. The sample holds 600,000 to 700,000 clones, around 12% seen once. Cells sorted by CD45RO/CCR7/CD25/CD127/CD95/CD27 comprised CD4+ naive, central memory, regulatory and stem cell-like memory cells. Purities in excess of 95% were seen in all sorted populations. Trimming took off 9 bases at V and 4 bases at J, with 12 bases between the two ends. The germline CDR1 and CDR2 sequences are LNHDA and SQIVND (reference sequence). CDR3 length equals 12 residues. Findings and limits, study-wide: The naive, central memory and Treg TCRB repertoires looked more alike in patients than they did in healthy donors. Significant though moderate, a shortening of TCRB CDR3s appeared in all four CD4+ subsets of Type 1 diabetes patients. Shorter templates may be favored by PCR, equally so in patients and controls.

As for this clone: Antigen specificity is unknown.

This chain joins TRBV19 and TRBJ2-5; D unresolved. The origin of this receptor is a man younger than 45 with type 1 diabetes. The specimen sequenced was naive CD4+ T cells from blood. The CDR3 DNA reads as TGTGCCAGCAGGTCGGTAGGAGAGACCCAGTACTTC. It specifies CASRSVGETQYF.